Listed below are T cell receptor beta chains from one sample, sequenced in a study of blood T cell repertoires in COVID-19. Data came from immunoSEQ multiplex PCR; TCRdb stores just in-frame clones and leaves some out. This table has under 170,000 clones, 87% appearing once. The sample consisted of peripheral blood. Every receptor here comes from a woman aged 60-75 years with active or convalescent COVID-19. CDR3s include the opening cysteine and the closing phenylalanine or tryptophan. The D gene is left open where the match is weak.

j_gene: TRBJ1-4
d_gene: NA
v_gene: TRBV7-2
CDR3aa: CASSFRPGKYEKLFF

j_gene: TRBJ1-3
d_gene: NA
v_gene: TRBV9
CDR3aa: CASSLYSGATGNTIYF

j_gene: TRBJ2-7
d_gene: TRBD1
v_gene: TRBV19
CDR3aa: CASNLGQGFYEQYF

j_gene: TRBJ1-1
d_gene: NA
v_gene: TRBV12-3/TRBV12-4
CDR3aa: CASSPSVGRAFF

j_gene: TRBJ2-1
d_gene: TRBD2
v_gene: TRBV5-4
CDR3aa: CASSQRGPVTYNEQFF

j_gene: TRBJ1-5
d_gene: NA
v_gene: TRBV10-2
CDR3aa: CASSGPAGAGNQPQHF

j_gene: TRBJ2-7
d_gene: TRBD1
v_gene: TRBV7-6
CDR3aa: CASSPSPTGTGLPYEQYF

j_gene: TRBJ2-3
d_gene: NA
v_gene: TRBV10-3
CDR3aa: CAITGSLGYTDTQYF

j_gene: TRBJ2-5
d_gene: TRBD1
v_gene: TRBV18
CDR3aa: CASSPGTEQETQYF

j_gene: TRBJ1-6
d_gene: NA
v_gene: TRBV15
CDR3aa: CATRIGQGGSPLHF

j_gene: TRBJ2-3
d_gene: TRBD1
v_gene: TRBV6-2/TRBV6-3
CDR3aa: CASSTGTGGTDTQYF

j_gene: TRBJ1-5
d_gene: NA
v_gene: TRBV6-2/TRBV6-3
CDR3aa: CASSYPTANLNQPQHF

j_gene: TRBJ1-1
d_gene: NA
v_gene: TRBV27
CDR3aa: CASSKNGVNTEAFF

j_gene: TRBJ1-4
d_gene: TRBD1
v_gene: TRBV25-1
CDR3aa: CASRDEGAGEKLFF

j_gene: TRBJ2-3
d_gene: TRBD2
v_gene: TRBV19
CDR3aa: CASSTPGLGLDTQYF

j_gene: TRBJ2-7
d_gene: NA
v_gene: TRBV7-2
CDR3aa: CASSLGLQSYEQYF

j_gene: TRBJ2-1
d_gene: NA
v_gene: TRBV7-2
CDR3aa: CASSLEVSAPINEQFF

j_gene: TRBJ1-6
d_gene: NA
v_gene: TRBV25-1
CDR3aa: CASSEARGESPLHF

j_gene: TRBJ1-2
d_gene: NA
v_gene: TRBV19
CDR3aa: CASSISWRNGYTF

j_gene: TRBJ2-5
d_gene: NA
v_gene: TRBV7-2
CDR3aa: CASSLVFADGETQYF

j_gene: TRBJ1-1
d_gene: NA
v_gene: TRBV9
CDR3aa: CASSGAGGLTEAFF

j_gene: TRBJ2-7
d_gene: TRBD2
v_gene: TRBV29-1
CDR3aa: CSVGSSGYEQYF

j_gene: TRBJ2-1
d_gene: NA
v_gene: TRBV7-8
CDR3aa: CASSLANPSYNEQFF

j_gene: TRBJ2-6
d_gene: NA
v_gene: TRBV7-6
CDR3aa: CASSPAGYGANVLTF

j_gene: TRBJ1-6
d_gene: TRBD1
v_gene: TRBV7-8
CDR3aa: CASRPDRDGTYNSPLHF

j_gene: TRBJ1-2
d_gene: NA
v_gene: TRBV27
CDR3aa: CASSLVRGTYGYTF

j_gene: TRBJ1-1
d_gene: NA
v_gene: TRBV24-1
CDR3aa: CATSDLGQPYEAFF

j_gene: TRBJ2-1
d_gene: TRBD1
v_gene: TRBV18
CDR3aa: CASSITGTGFNEQFF

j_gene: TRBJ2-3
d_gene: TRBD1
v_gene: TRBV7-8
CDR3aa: CASSPGQGVVDTQYF

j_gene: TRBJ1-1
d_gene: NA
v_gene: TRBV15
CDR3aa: CATSRSIENTEAFF

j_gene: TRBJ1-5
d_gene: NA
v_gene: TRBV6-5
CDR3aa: CASRMRDGQPQHF

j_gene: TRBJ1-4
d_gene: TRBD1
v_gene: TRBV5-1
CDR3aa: CASSPGTGNEKLFF

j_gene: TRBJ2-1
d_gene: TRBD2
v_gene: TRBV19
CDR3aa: CASQNSGTSNKQFF

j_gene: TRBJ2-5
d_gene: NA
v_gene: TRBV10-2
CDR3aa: CASSEGLQETQYF

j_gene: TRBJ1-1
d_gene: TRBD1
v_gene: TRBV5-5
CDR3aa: CASSLEFSGTGAFF

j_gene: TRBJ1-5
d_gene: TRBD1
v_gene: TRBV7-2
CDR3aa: CASSLAPGTGKNQPQHF

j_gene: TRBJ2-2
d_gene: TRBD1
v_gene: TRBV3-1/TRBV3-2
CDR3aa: CASSQAAGGIMNTGELFF

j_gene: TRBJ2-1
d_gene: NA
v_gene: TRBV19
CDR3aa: CASSIRHGFNEQFF

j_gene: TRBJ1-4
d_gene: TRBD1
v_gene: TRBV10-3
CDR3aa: CATRRQGAVYEKLFF

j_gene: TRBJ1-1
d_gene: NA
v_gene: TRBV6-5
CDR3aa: CASFLRGASTEAFF

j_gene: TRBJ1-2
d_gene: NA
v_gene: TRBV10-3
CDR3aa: CAISAGSYGYTF

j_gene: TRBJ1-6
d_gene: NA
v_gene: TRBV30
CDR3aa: CAWSDSGSYNSPLHF

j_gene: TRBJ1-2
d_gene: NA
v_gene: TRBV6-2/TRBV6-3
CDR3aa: CASSPFGAETYGYTF

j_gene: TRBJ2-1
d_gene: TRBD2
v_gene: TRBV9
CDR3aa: CASSLSQAGWNEQFF

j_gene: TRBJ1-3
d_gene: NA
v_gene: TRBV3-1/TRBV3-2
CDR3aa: CASSLTGSSGNTIYF

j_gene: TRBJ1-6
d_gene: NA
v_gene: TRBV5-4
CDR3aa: CASSLSPGNNSPLHF

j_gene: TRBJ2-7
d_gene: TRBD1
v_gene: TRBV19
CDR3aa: CASRGRGLPNRTYEQYF

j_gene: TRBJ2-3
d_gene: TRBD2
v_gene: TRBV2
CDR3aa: CASRRLAGGSDTQYF

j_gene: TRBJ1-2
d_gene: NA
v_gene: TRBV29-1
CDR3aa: CSVEQNYGYTF

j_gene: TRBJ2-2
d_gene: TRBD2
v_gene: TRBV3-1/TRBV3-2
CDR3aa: CASSLSGAGELFF

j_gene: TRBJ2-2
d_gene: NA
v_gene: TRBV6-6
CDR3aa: CATTSRRDTGELFF

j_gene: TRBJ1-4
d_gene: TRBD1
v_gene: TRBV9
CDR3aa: CASSAYRGDEKLFF

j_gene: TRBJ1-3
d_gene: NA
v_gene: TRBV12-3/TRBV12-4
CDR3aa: CASSTTGGNTIYF

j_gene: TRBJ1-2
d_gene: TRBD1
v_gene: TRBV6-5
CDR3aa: CASSSGTGALGYTF

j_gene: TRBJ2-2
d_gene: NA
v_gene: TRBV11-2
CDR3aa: CASSLDLTSTGELFF